Shown below are 7 T cell receptor beta chains from a single sample sequenced in a study of T cell repertoires in cytomegalovirus infection. In TCRdb, the reads were re-called with MiXCR into one record per CDR3 protein. This sample has around 210,000 distinct CDR3 sequences, with around 6.4% found just once. What was sequenced was PBMCs. These receptors all stem from a human donor in good health (CMV status not recorded). Some clones in this sample may be carry-over from other donors' samples.

This clonotype has ten or more counts. The genes are TRBV7-2 and TRBJ1-5; TRBD1 agrees at 9 bases. The V segment lost 5 bases and the J segment 2 bases; nucleotides outside the gene matches: 4. This CDR3 is 15 amino acids long. In germline, CDR1 is SGHTA, CDR2 FQGNSA. In DNA, the CDR3 is TGTGCCAGCAGCCCGGACAGGGGAGGCAATCAGCCCCAGCATTTT. Residues: CASSPDRGGNQPQHF.

Many counts were recorded for this clonotype. V is TRBV27 and J is TRBJ1-4; D is ambiguous. The V end was cut by 6 bases, the J end by 5 bases, with 4 bases between. The CDR3 consists of 11 residues. The germline V gene has CDR1 MNHEY and CDR2 SMNVEV (reference sequence). CDR3 amino acids: CASRSNEKLFF. The CDR3 region has the DNA TGTGCCAGCAGATCAAATGAAAAACTGTTTTTT. The variable domain in full, with the rest retrieved from reference TRBV27 and TRBJ1-4, is EAQVTQNPRYLITVTGKKLTVTCSQNMNHEYMSWYRQDPGLGLRQIYYSMNVEVTDKGDVPEGYKVSRKEKRNFPLILESPSPNQTSLYFCASRSNEKLFFGSGTQLSVL.

In its sample, this clonotype was seen many times. The V and J genes are TRBV6-2 or TRBV6-3 and TRBJ2-1, with TRBD2 matching over 14 bases. Per germline, CDR1 MNHEY and CDR2 SVGEGT. The CDR3 sequence is 17 residues long. The J segment lost 3 bases and the V segment lost 6 bases, leaving 7 bases of the junction unmatched. The CDR3 DNA reads as TGTGCCAGCAGACGCCGGACTAGCGGGGGGAACTACAATGAGCAGTTCTTC. Translating it yields CASRRRTSGGNYNEQFF.

The table lists this clonotype with many counts. The V call is TRBV15, the J call TRBJ2-5; D might be TRBD2 (6 bases). V lost 0 bases, J lost 5 bases, and 19 bases lay in between. In germline, CDR1 is LNHNV, CDR2 YYDKDF (reference sequence). The CDR3 loop spans 17 amino acids. This CDR3 is CATSRDDSGSAGETQYF. The CDR3 bases are TGTGCCACCAGCAGAGATGACTCGGGCTCCGCGGGGGAGACCCAGTACTTC.

This clonotype has a count of ten or more. The V gene is TRBV7-9, the J gene TRBJ1-1; D ambiguous. This CDR3 comprises 12 residues. The V end was cut by 7 bases, the J end by 10 bases, with 16 bases between. Germline-derived CDR1 and CDR2 are SEHNR and FQNEAQ (reference sequence). CDR3 DNA: TGTGCCAGCAAGGCTCAGGCTGGGGTAGCTTTCTTT. Translation gives CASKAQAGVAFF.

This clonotype was recorded at least ten times. J is TRBJ1-3 and V is TRBV6-2 or TRBV6-3; possibly TRBD1 for D (5 bases). The CDR3 length is 14 residues. V was trimmed by 2 bases and J by 0 bases, leaving 5 bases between them. CDR1 MNHEY and CDR2 SVGEGT come from the germline V gene. CDR3 in DNA: TGTGCCAGCAGTTACCAGGGCTCTGGAAACACCATATATTTT. It yields the protein CASSYQGSGNTIYF.

The table lists this clonotype with many counts. J is TRBJ1-1 and V is TRBV29-1; tentative D call: TRBD1 (5 bases). Deletions cut 6 bases from V and 5 bases from J, with 25 bases between. Germline CDR1 SQVTM, CDR2 ANQGSEA. This CDR3 comprises 16 residues. The CDR3 bases are TGCAGCGTAAACGAACCAGGGAGTGGGACGCGGACTGAAGCTTTCTTT. Its protein is CSVNEPGSGTRTEAFF.